These 9 T cell receptor beta chains originate from one sample sequenced in a study of CD8 T cells in ankylosing spondylitis (TCRdb year 2017). The library came from 5' RACE. The listed sequencing device is Illumina HiSeq 2500. Starting from the raw public reads, TCRdb applied fastp trimming at Q25, assembled clones with MiXCR and retained in-frame beta chains. One record per CDR3 amino acid sequence lists the most common genes and DNA. This sample is represented by around 250,000 distinct CDR3 sequences; around 10% of them were singletons. The top ten hold around 7% of the sample. The sequencing sample was made of blood, either unsorted or a sorted T cell fraction (not recorded which). These receptors came from a male donor with ankylosing spondylitis or in good health (not recorded which).

CDR3 residues: CATSRAGGGNQPQHF. CDR3 nucleotides: TGTGCCACCAGCAGGGCGGGGGGTGGCAATCAGCCCCAGCATTTT. This rearrangement joins TRBV15 to TRBJ1-5, with D possibly TRBD1 on 5 matching bases. CDR1 and CDR2 from the germline V gene are LNHNV and YYDKDF (reference sequence). This CDR3 is built from 15 residues. V gave up 3 bases and J gave up 2 bases, with 11 bases separating them.

This clonotype was counted at least ten times. The chain combines TRBV20-1 with TRBJ2-3; possible D gene TRBD2, 5 bases. Trimming cost V 1 base and J 4 bases, with 18 bases left between them. Germline V gene lookup returns CDR1 DFQATT and CDR2 SNEGSKA (reference sequence). The CDR3 sequence is 16 residues long. Written as DNA, the CDR3 is TGCAGTGCTAGAGGGGGTAGCGTCGTTCGGGCAGATACGCAGTATTTT. Its protein is CSARGGSVVRADTQYF.

This sequence joins TRBV12-3 or TRBV12-4 and TRBJ2-1, with a possible D match to TRBD2 (6 bases). The CDR3 sequence is 13 residues long. Between the trimmed V and J ends, which lost 8 bases and 4 bases, there was a span of 12 bases. This chain's CDR3 is CASGAGLYNEQFF. The CDR3 coding sequence is TGTGCCAGCGGCGCGGGACTGTACAATGAGCAGTTCTTC.

This rearrangement joins TRBV29-1 to TRBJ1-1; D not certain. This CDR3 is 11 amino acids long. CDR1 is SQVTM and CDR2 is ANQGSEA in the germline V gene. With 1 base removed from V and 10 bases from J, the gap between germline ends came to 10 bases. The CDR3 region has the DNA TGCAGCGTTGAAGTCTTATCAAGAGCTTTCTTT. It specifies CSVEVLSRAFF.

This clonotype was seen a few times. In nucleotides, the CDR3 is TGTGCCAGCAGCTTGGAGTTAACGCTAGCGGGGGCTCGTACGCAGTATTTT. Protein sequence: CASSLELTLAGARTQYF. This sequence joins TRBV5-5 and TRBJ2-3; 10 nucleotides line up with TRBD2. J was trimmed by 8 bases and V by 0 bases; bases with no gene match: 12. Germline lookup yields CDR1 SGHKS and CDR2 YYEKEE (reference sequence). This CDR3 is built from 17 residues.

Ten or more counts support this clonotype. The chain is built from TRBV27 and TRBJ2-1, with 9 bases fitting TRBD1. Looked up from germline, CDR1 is MNHEY and CDR2 is SMNVEV (reference sequence). J lost 7 bases, V lost 6 bases, and 7 bases had no gene match. CDR3 length: 14 residues. The CDR3 is CASSAGTGWNEQFF. Here the CDR3 DNA reads TGTGCCAGCAGCGCCGGGACAGGGTGGAATGAGCAGTTCTTC.

In this sample, this clonotype turned up many times. CDR3 sequence reads: CASSKGLAGVNEQFF. DNA for the CDR3: TGTGCCAGCAGCAAGGGACTAGCGGGAGTAAATGAGCAGTTCTTC. V gene TRBV7-8 combines with J gene TRBJ2-1; TRBD2 matches at 14 bases. V was pared by 5 bases and J by 7 bases, with 4 bases of the junction left unmatched. The CDR3 is made up of 15 amino acids. Germline lookup yields CDR1 SGHVS and CDR2 FQNEAQ.

Details on this clonotype: A much larger clone differs from this one at a single base, so this may be a read error. The chain has TRBV5-1 and TRBJ1-1, with unresolved D. Trimming shortened V by 0 bases and J by 2 bases, and 14 bases separated the two germline ends. Germline loops: CDR1 SGHRS, CDR2 YFSETQ. CDR3 length equals 16 residues. The DNA of the CDR3 is TGCGCCAGCAGCTTGGCCGGGGTGAAGCATAACACTGAAGCTTTCTTT. Protein sequence: CASSLAGVKHNTEAFF. Variable domain in full (rest from reference TRBV5-1 and TRBJ1-1): KAGVTQTPRYLIKTRGQQVTLSCSPISGHRSVSWYQQTPGQGLQFLFEYFSETQRNKGNFPGRFSGRQFSNSRSEMNVSTLELGDSALYLCASSLAGVKHNTEAFFGQGTRLTVV.

This clonotype was detected ten times or more. This CDR3 reads CASRSLAGVGTQYF. The CDR3 DNA is TGTGCCAGCAGGAGCCTAGCGGGAGTAGGTACGCAGTATTTT. The chain has TRBV12-3 or TRBV12-4 and TRBJ2-3; 10 bases align to TRBD2. V lost 6 bases, J lost 8 bases, and 8 bases stayed unmatched. This CDR3 is built from 14 residues.